This is a list of T cell receptor beta chains from one sample in a study of shared clonotypes between healthy human individuals. Clones were sequenced by immunoSEQ multiplex PCR, and TCRdb holds only the in-frame ones, with some missing. Of about 2.2 million clones listed, 93% are singletons. The sample comprised naive CD8+ T cells from PBMCs. The receptors stem from a man aged 18 to 30 in good health. Some clones in this sample may be carry-over from other donors' samples. Each CDR3 is given with its conserved first and last residue. The order of the fields is D gene, J gene, V gene, clone size, CDR3 DNA, CDR3 protein. A D gene is named only where the DNA matches it firmly. The size entry is marked missing in some rows and otherwise reads once, few, many or a size class.

d_call: -; j_call: TRBJ1-1; v_call: TRBV7-9; clone_size: -; cdr3_nt: TGTGCCAGCAGCCAGGACAGCGATGAAGCTTTCTTT; cdr3_aa: CASSQDSDEAFF
d_call: TRBD2; j_call: TRBJ2-1; v_call: TRBV27; clone_size: -; cdr3_nt: TGTGCCAGCAGGACAGCGGGGGGATCCTACAATGAGCAGTTCTTC; cdr3_aa: CASRTAGGSYNEQFF
d_call: TRBD1; j_call: TRBJ2-7; v_call: TRBV9; clone_size: -; cdr3_nt: TGTGCCAGCAGCGCGTTCCTCGGGACAGGGGTTTACGAGCAGTACTTC; cdr3_aa: CASSAFLGTGVYEQYF
d_call: -; j_call: TRBJ2-1; v_call: TRBV30; clone_size: -; cdr3_nt: TGTGCCTGGAGTGGGCTAGCCAGGGAGCAGTTCTTC; cdr3_aa: CAWSGLAREQFF
d_call: TRBD2; j_call: TRBJ2-2; v_call: TRBV10-2; clone_size: -; cdr3_nt: TGCGCCAGCAGTTCTAGCGGAGCCTTGGGGGAGCTGTTTTTT; cdr3_aa: CASSSSGALGELFF
d_call: TRBD2; j_call: TRBJ2-2; v_call: TRBV4-2; clone_size: -; cdr3_nt: TGTGCCAGCAGCGGCGGGAGCGGGGCGTATGACGGGGAGCTGTTTTTT; cdr3_aa: CASSGGSGAYDGELFF
d_call: TRBD2; j_call: TRBJ2-7; v_call: TRBV6-1; clone_size: once; cdr3_nt: TGTGCCAGCAGTGAACCACTGACTAGCGGGCCCTACGAGCAGTACTTC; cdr3_aa: CASSEPLTSGPYEQYF
d_call: -; j_call: TRBJ2-7; v_call: TRBV5-1; clone_size: -; cdr3_nt: TGCGCCAGCAGCTTGACGGCAGCCCCGACCTACGAGCAGTACTTC; cdr3_aa: CASSLTAAPTYEQYF
d_call: TRBD2; j_call: TRBJ2-5; v_call: TRBV5-1; clone_size: -; cdr3_nt: TGCGCCAGCAGCCTGGGACTAGCCCAAGAGACCCAGTACTTC; cdr3_aa: CASSLGLAQETQYF
d_call: -; j_call: TRBJ2-7; v_call: TRBV9; clone_size: -; cdr3_nt: TGTGCCAGCAGCGAGGGGGGCGAGCAGTACTTC; cdr3_aa: CASSEGGEQYF
d_call: -; j_call: TRBJ2-5; v_call: TRBV7-9; clone_size: -; cdr3_nt: TGTGCCAGCAGCATCCCTGGACTACCCGGAGAGACCCAGTACTTC; cdr3_aa: CASSIPGLPGETQYF
d_call: -; j_call: TRBJ2-4; v_call: TRBV5-6; clone_size: -; cdr3_nt: TGTGCCAGCAGCTTTAATAACCCCCGTAACATTCAGTACTTC; cdr3_aa: CASSFNNPRNIQYF
d_call: TRBD1; j_call: TRBJ2-5; v_call: TRBV6-5; clone_size: -; cdr3_nt: TGTGCCAGCAGTTACTACGGACAGGGGGGGGAGACCCAGTACTTC; cdr3_aa: CASSYYGQGGETQYF
d_call: -; j_call: TRBJ1-1; v_call: TRBV19; clone_size: -; cdr3_nt: TGTGCCAGTAGTATGGGTCCGATTATACTGAACACTGAAGCTTTCTTT; cdr3_aa: CASSMGPIILNTEAFF
d_call: -; j_call: TRBJ1-1; v_call: TRBV6-6; clone_size: -; cdr3_nt: TGTGCCAGCAGTTCGGGGCCAGGTGGGGACACTGAAGCTTTCTTT; cdr3_aa: CASSSGPGGDTEAFF
d_call: -; j_call: TRBJ2-4; v_call: TRBV6-5; clone_size: -; cdr3_nt: TGTGCCAGCAGTTACGGAGTAGCCAAAAACATTCAGTACTTC; cdr3_aa: CASSYGVAKNIQYF
d_call: TRBD2; j_call: TRBJ2-7; v_call: TRBV9; clone_size: -; cdr3_nt: TGTGCCAGCAGCGTAGCGGGACTAGCGGGAGTCGAGCAGTACTTC; cdr3_aa: CASSVAGLAGVEQYF
d_call: -; j_call: TRBJ1-4; v_call: TRBV7-9; clone_size: -; cdr3_nt: TGTGCCAGCCAGCCATGGGAGACAACTAATGAAAAACTGTTTTTT; cdr3_aa: CASQPWETTNEKLFF
d_call: -; j_call: TRBJ1-5; v_call: TRBV27; clone_size: -; cdr3_nt: TGTGCCAGCAGTTTGTTGGGCGGCAATCAGCCCCAGCATTTT; cdr3_aa: CASSLLGGNQPQHF
d_call: TRBD2; j_call: TRBJ2-1; v_call: TRBV9; clone_size: -; cdr3_nt: TGTGCCAGCAGCGTAGGGCGAGCGGGAGTGTTTATTGATGAGCAGTTCTTC; cdr3_aa: CASSVGRAGVFIDEQFF
d_call: -; j_call: TRBJ2-5; v_call: TRBV7-7; clone_size: -; cdr3_nt: TGTGCCAGCAGCCCCCCCGACCCGGAGACCCAGTACTTC; cdr3_aa: CASSPPDPETQYF
d_call: -; j_call: TRBJ2-1; v_call: TRBV5-1; clone_size: -; cdr3_nt: TGCGCCAGCAGCTTGGGCAGGGTGTCCTACAATGAGCAGTTCTTC; cdr3_aa: CASSLGRVSYNEQFF
d_call: TRBD1; j_call: TRBJ2-5; v_call: TRBV9; clone_size: -; cdr3_nt: TGTGCCAGCAGCGACAGGGGACGAGAGACCCAGTACTTC; cdr3_aa: CASSDRGRETQYF
d_call: TRBD2; j_call: TRBJ2-3; v_call: TRBV25-1; clone_size: -; cdr3_nt: TGTGCCAGCAATACCTACTGGGCGGGAGCGGCAGATACGCAGTATTTT; cdr3_aa: CASNTYWAGAADTQYF
d_call: TRBD2; j_call: TRBJ2-7; v_call: TRBV11-2; clone_size: once; cdr3_nt: TGTGCCAGCACCCTGCGGCTAGCGGAGAGATACGAGCAGTACTTC; cdr3_aa: CASTLRLAERYEQYF
d_call: TRBD1; j_call: TRBJ2-1; v_call: TRBV7-6; clone_size: -; cdr3_nt: TGTGCCAGCAGCAACGAGGCCGACAGGGCAGCTGAGCAGTTCTTC; cdr3_aa: CASSNEADRAAEQFF
d_call: -; j_call: TRBJ1-2; v_call: TRBV27; clone_size: -; cdr3_nt: TGTGCCAGCAGTCCTTCTTTATGGGGGCTTAACTATGGCTACACCTTC; cdr3_aa: CASSPSLWGLNYGYTF
d_call: -; j_call: TRBJ1-1; v_call: TRBV9; clone_size: few; cdr3_nt: TGTGCCAGCAGCGCAGGGGTAGGCACTGAAGCTTTCTTT; cdr3_aa: CASSAGVGTEAFF
d_call: -; j_call: TRBJ1-1; v_call: TRBV6-6; clone_size: -; cdr3_nt: TGTGCCAGCAGTATAGGGATCCGGAACACTGAAGCTTTCTTT; cdr3_aa: CASSIGIRNTEAFF
d_call: -; j_call: TRBJ1-1; v_call: TRBV6-5; clone_size: -; cdr3_nt: TGTGCCAGCAGTTACTGGGGGGGGGTGAACACTGAAGCTTTCTTT; cdr3_aa: CASSYWGGVNTEAFF
d_call: -; j_call: TRBJ2-1; v_call: TRBV6-6; clone_size: -; cdr3_nt: TGTGCCAGCAGTTACTCGGCGCCCAGCGCGTACAATGAGCAGTTCTTC; cdr3_aa: CASSYSAPSAYNEQFF
d_call: TRBD1; j_call: TRBJ2-5; v_call: TRBV7-2; clone_size: -; cdr3_nt: TGTGCCAGCAGCAGCCGGGACAGGGTCCAGCAGACCCAGTACTTC; cdr3_aa: CASSSRDRVQQTQYF
d_call: -; j_call: TRBJ1-1; v_call: TRBV29-1; clone_size: -; cdr3_nt: TGCAGCGTTGAAGGCTCGGGATCTGAAGCTTTCTTT; cdr3_aa: CSVEGSGSEAFF
d_call: -; j_call: TRBJ2-7; v_call: TRBV19; clone_size: -; cdr3_nt: TGTGCCAGTAGCGGGGGACCGCATTATTCCGACGAGCAGTACTTC; cdr3_aa: CASSGGPHYSDEQYF
d_call: TRBD1; j_call: TRBJ2-2; v_call: TRBV6-5; clone_size: -; cdr3_nt: TGTGCCAGCGGATTGACAGGGAAGGAGGAGCTGTTTTTT; cdr3_aa: CASGLTGKEELFF
d_call: -; j_call: TRBJ2-7; v_call: TRBV2; clone_size: -; cdr3_nt: TGTGCCAGTGAGGGGGACCCTTCCTACGAGCAGTACTTC; cdr3_aa: CASEGDPSYEQYF
d_call: -; j_call: TRBJ1-2; v_call: TRBV5-1; clone_size: -; cdr3_nt: TGCGCCAGCAGCTTGGCCTCGCAGTATGGCTACACCTTC; cdr3_aa: CASSLASQYGYTF
d_call: TRBD2; j_call: TRBJ2-2; v_call: TRBV7-9; clone_size: -; cdr3_nt: TGTGCCAGCAGCTTCGGCGGGAGCCGCCCCGGGGAGCTGTTTTTT; cdr3_aa: CASSFGGSRPGELFF
d_call: TRBD2; j_call: TRBJ2-1; v_call: TRBV9; clone_size: -; cdr3_nt: TGTGCCAGCAGCGTAGCCTTCGGGACTAGCGTATACAATGAGCAGTTCTTC; cdr3_aa: CASSVAFGTSVYNEQFF
d_call: -; j_call: TRBJ1-4; v_call: TRBV30; clone_size: once; cdr3_nt: TGTGCCTGCCTGCAGGGAAGGGCTAATGAAAAACTGTTTTTT; cdr3_aa: CACLQGRANEKLFF
d_call: TRBD2; j_call: TRBJ2-3; v_call: TRBV4-1; clone_size: -; cdr3_nt: TGCGCCAGCAGCCCCACGGGGGGACTCACCCACAGTACAGATACGCAGTATTTT; cdr3_aa: CASSPTGGLTHSTDTQYF
d_call: -; j_call: TRBJ2-2; v_call: TRBV11-2; clone_size: once; cdr3_nt: TGTGCCAGCAGCCACCGGGGGAAATTCGGGGAGCTGTTTTTT; cdr3_aa: CASSHRGKFGELFF
d_call: -; j_call: TRBJ2-3; v_call: TRBV11-2; clone_size: -; cdr3_nt: TGTGCCAGCAGCTTATTGCGGCGGGGCGGCACAGATACGCAGTATTTT; cdr3_aa: CASSLLRRGGTDTQYF